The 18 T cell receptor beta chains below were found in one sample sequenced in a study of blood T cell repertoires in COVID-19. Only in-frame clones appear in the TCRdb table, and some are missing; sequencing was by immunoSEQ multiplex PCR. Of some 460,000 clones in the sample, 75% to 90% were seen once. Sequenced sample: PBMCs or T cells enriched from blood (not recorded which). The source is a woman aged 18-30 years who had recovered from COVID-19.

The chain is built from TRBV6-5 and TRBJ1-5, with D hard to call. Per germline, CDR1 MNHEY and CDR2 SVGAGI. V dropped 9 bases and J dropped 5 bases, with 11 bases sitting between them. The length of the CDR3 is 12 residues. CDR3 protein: CASQLGDQPQHF. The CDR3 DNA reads TGTGCCAGTCAGCTCGGGGATCAGCCCCAGCATTTT.

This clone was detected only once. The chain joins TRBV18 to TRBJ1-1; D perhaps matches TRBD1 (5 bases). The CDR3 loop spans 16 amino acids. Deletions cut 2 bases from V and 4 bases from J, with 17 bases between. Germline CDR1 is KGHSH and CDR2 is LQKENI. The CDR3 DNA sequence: TGTGCCAGCTCACCATCCGTTGGGGGAGGGACCACTGAAGCTTTCTTT. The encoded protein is CASSPSVGGGTTEAFF.

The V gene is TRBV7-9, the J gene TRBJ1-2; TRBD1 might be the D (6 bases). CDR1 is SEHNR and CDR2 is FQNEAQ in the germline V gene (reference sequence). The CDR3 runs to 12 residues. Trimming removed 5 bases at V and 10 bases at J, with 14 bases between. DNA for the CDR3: TGTGCCAGCAGCGTGGACAGATCCTCCTACACCTTC. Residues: CASSVDRSSYTF.

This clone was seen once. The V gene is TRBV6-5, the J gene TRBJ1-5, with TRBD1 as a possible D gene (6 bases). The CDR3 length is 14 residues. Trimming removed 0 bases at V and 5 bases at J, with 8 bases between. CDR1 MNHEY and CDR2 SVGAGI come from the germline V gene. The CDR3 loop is CASSYSAGDQPQHF. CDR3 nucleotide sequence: TGTGCCAGCAGTTACTCGGCAGGGGATCAGCCCCAGCATTTT.

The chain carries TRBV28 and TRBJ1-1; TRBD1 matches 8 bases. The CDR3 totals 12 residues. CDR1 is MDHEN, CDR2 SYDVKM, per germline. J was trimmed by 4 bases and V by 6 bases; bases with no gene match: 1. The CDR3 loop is CASRGQATEAFF. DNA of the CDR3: TGTGCCAGCAGGGGACAGGCCACTGAAGCTTTCTTT.

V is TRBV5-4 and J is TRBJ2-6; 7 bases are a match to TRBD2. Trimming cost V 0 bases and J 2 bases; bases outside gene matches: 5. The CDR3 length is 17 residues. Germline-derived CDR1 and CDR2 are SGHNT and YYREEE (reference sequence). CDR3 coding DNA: TGTGCCAGCAGCTTGGGGCAGGGAGGGGCTGGGGCCAACGTCCTGACTTTC. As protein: CASSLGQGGAGANVLTF.

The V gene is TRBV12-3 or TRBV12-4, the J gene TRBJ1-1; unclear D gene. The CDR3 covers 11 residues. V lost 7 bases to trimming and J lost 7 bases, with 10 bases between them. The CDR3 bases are TGTGCCAGCACTACTAGCGTTGAAGCTTTCTTT. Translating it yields CASTTSVEAFF.

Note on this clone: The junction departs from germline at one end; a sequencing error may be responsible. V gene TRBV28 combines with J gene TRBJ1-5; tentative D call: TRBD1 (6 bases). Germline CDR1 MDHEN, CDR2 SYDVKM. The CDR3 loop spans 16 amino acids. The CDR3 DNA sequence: TGTGCCAACAGTTTGGTTTCAGGGGATAGCAATCAGCCCCAGCATTTT. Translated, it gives CANSLVSGDSNQPQHF.

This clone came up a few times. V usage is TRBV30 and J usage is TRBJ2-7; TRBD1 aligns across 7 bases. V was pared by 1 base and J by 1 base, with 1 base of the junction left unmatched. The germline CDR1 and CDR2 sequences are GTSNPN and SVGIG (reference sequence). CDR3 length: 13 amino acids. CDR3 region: CAWSDRGSYEQYF. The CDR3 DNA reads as TGTGCCTGGAGTGACAGGGGATCCTACGAGCAGTACTTC.

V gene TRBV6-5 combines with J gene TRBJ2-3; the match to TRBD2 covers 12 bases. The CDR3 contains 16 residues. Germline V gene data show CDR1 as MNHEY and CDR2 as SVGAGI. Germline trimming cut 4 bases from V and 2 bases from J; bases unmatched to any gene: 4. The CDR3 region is CASSSGTSGYTDTQYF. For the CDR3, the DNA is TGTGCCAGCAGTTCCGGGACTAGCGGGTACACAGATACGCAGTATTTT.

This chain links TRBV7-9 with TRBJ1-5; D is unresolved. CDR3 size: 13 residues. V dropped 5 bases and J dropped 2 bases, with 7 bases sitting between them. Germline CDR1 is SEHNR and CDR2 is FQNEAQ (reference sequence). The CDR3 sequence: CASSDRGNQPQHF. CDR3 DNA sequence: TGTGCCAGCAGCGACCGGGGCAATCAGCCCCAGCATTTT.

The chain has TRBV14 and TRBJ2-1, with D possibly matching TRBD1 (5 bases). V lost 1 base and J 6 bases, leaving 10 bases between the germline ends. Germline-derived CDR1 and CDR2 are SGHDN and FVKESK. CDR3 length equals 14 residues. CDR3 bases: TGTGCCAGCAGCCAAGGGGGCTTGTCCAATGAGCAGTTCTTC. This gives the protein CASSQGGLSNEQFF.

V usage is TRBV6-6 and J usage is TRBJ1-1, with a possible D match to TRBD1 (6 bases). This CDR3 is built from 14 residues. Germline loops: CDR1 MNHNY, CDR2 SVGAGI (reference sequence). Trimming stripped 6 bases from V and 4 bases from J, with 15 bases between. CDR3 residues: CASSPQGFGTEAFF. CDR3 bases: TGTGCCAGCAGCCCCCAGGGGTTTGGCACTGAAGCTTTCTTT.

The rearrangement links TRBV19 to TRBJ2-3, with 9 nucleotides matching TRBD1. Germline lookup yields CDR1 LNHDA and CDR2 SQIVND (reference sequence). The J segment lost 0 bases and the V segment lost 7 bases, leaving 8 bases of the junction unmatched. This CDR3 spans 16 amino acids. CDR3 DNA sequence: TGTGCCAGTACGGACAGGGGCGGAAGTAGCACAGATACGCAGTATTTT. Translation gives CASTDRGGSSTDTQYF.

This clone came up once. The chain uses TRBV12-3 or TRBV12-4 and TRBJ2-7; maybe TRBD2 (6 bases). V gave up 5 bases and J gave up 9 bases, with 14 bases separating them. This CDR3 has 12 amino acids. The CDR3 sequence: CASSLTSSRQYF. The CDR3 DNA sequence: TGTGCCAGCAGTCTCACTAGCTCTCGGCAGTACTTC.

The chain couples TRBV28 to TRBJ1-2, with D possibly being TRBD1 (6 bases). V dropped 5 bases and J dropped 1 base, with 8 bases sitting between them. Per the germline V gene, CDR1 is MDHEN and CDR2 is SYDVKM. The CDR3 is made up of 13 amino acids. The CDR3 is CASSTGINYGYTF. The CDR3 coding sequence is TGTGCCAGCAGTACAGGGATTAACTATGGCTACACCTTC.

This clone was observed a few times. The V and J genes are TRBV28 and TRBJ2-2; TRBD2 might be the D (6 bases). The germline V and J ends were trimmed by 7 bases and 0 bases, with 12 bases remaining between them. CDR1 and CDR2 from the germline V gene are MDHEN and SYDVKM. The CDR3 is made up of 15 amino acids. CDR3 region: CASKDGDSNTGELFF. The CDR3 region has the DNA TGTGCCAGCAAGGATGGGGACTCGAACACCGGGGAGCTGTTTTTT.

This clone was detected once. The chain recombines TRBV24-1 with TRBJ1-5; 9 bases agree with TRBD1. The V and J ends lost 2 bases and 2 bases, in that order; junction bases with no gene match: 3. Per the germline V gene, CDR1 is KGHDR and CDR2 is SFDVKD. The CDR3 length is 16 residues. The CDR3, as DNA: TGTGCCACCAGTGATTCACAGGGGGCAGGCAATCAGCCCCAGCATTTT. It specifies CATSDSQGAGNQPQHF.